Listed here are 3 T cell receptor beta chains from one sample, sequenced in a study of cytomegalovirus exposure and HLA in healthy donors. Researchers ran the PCR with 60 Vbeta and 13 Jbeta primers. The assay was immunoSEQ multiplex PCR, and TCRdb's table has in-frame clones only and misses some. The data show roughly 200,000 clones, with roughly 10% seen just once and roughly 1.4% held by the top ten. Sequenced input: PBMCs. Every receptor here comes from a woman in her 30s in good health and CMV-seropositive.

This clone has just a few counts. This chain links TRBV25-1 with TRBJ1-2; D perhaps matches TRBD1 (5 bases). Germline CDR1 and CDR2: MGHDK and SYGVNS. The V end was cut by 3 bases, the J end by 3 bases, with 11 bases between. The CDR3 length is 14 residues. The CDR3 here is CASSDSGTDYGYTF. DNA for the CDR3: TGTGCCAGCAGTGACAGCGGGACGGACTATGGCTACACCTTC.

The chain carries TRBV5-4 and TRBJ1-1; D is undetermined. CDR3 length equals 14 residues. Germline CDR1 is SGHNT and CDR2 is YYREEE (reference sequence). V shed 0 bases and J shed 4 bases, with 10 bases lying between them. The CDR3 protein is CASSLGRRVTEAFF. CDR3 DNA sequence: TGTGCCAGCAGCTTGGGCCGAAGAGTCACTGAAGCTTTCTTT.

The rearrangement joins TRBV10-1 to TRBJ2-7; 9 bases line up with TRBD1. Germline trimming cut 2 bases from V and 0 bases from J; bases unmatched to any gene: 2. Germline lookup yields CDR1 WNHNN and CDR2 SYGVQD (reference sequence). This CDR3 region has 15 residues. Here the CDR3 reads CASSEGTGSSYEQYF. The CDR3 nucleotides are TGCGCCAGCAGTGAGGGGACAGGGAGCTCCTACGAGCAGTACTTC.